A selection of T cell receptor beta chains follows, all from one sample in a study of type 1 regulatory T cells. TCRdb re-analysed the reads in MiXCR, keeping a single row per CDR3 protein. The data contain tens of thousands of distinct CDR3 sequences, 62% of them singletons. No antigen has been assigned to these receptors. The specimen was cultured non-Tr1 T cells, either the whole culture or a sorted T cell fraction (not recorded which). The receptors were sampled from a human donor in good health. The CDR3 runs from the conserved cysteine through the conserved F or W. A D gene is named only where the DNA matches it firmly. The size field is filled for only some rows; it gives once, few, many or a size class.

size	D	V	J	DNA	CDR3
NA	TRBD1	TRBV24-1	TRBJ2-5	TGTGCCACCAGTTACGGGACAGGGAGTAGTGAGACCCAGTACTTC	CATSYGTGSSETQYF
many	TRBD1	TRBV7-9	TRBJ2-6	TGTGCCAGCAGCTTGGGACAGGGAAGAACTGGGGCCAACGTCCTGACTTTC	CASSLGQGRTGANVLTF
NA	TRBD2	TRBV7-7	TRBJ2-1	TGTGCCAGCAGCGAAAAGGGGGCGGGAGGGCCCGGTGAGCAGTTCTTC	CASSEKGAGGPGEQFF
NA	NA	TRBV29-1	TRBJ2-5	TGCAGCGTTGAAGATCGAAAGGGGTCTGAGACCCAGTACTTC	CSVEDRKGSETQYF
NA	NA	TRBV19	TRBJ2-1	TGTGCCAGTAGTTTGAACTCGTACAATGAGCAGTTCTTC	CASSLNSYNEQFF
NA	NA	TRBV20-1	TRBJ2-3	TGCAGTGCTAGAGATCCGGGGTCTCCGCAGTATTTT	CSARDPGSPQYF
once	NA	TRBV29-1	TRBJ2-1	TGCAGCGGGTACCGGGAACACAATGAGCAGTTCTTC	CSGYREHNEQFF
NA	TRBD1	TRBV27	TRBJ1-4	TGTGCCAGCAGGCAGGGGGCTGCAACTAATGAAAAACTGTTTTTT	CASRQGAATNEKLFF
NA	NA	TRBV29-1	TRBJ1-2	TGCAGCGTTGAGGCAGGGAGTGGCTACACCTTC	CSVEAGSGYTF
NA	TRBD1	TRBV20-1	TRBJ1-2	TGCAGTGCGGAGGACAGGGGGTCTGGTGGCTACACCTTC	CSAEDRGSGGYTF
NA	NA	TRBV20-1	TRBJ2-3	TGCAGAACGGAGACTGGGCGTAGCACAGATACGCAGTATTTT	CRTETGRSTDTQYF
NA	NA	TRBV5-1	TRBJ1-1	TGCGCCAGCAGCTTGGGGGGCACAGGGTCCGGCACTGAAGCTTTCTTT	CASSLGGTGSGTEAFF
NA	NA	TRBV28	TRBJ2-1	TGTGCCAGCACCACCCCGACTGGGGAGCAGTTCTTC	CASTTPTGEQFF
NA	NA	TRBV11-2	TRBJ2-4	TGTGCCAGCAGCCGACCGGGCTCCAAAAACATTCAGTACTTC	CASSRPGSKNIQYF
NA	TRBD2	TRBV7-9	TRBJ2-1	TGTGCCAGCAGCCCCCTAGGAGCGGGAGCCGACAATGAGCAGTTCTTC	CASSPLGAGADNEQFF
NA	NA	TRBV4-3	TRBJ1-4	TGCGCCAGCAGCCAAGACGAGGACAGACTAGATGAAAAACTGTTTTTT	CASSQDEDRLDEKLFF
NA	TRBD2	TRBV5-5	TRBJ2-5	TGTGCCAGCAGCCCCGGGACTAGCGGGAGCTATGAGACCCAGTACTTC	CASSPGTSGSYETQYF
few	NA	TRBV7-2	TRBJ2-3	TGTGCCAGCACCATCACAGATACGCAGTATTTT	CASTITDTQYF